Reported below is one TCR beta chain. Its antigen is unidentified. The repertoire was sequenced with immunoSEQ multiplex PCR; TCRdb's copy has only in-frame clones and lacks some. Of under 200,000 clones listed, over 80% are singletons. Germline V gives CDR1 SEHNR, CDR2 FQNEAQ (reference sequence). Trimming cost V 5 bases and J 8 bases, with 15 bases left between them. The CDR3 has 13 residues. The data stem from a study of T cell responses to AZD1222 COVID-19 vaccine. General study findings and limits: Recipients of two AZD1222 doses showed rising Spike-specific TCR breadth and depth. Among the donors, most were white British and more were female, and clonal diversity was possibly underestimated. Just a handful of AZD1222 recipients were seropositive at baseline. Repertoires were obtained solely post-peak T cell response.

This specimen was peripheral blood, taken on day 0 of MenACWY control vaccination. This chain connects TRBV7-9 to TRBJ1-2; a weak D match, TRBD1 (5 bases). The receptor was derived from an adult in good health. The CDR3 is CASSPSTVDGYTF. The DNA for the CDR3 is TGTGCCAGCAGCCCCTCGACAGTCGACGGCTACACCTTC.